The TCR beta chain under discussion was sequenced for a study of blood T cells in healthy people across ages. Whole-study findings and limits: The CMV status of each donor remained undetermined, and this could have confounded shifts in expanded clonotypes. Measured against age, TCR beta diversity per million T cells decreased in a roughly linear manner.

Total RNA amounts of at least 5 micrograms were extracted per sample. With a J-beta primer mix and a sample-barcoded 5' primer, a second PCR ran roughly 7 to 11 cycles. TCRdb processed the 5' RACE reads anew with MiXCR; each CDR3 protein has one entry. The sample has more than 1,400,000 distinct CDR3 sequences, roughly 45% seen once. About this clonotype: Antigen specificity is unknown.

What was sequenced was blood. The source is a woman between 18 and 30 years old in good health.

The CDR3 region has the DNA TGCAGTGCTAGAGATTTACTAGCGGGAACAAATGAGCAGTTCTTC. Translating gives CSARDLLAGTNEQFF. The chain couples TRBV20-1 to TRBJ2-1, with 10 bases lining up with TRBD2. The CDR3 sequence is 15 residues long. In germline, CDR1 is DFQATT, CDR2 SNEGSKA (reference sequence). V shed 0 bases and J 7 bases; nucleotides not matched to a gene: 6.